This TCR beta chain was recorded in a study of read filtering for tumor transcriptome and immune sequencing. Germline V lookup: CDR1 GTSNPN, CDR2 SVGIG (reference sequence). This CDR3 has 13 amino acids. Trimming removed 2 bases at V and 7 bases at J, with 11 bases between. Molecular barcoded adaptors covering alpha/delta and beta/gamma chains were used on approximately 400 ng RNA. One entry per CDR3 protein, called by TCRdb with MiXCR from the reads. This table holds under 40,000 distinct CDR3 sequences, around 13% found once. This clonotype was found many times. The genes are TRBV30 and TRBJ2-2; a possible D gene is TRBD1 (5 bases). The sequence was obtained from a donor at least 40 years old with multiple myeloma. What was sequenced was a population of CD138-negative cells sorted from bone marrow. CDR3 in DNA: TGTGCCTGGAGTAAGGGGCTGGTCGGGGAGCTGTTTTTT. Protein sequence: CAWSKGLVGELFF.